These T cell receptor beta chains were read from a single sample in a study of identical twins. TCRdb re-derived calls from the 5' RACE reads in MiXCR, one entry per CDR3 protein. The sample includes fewer than 500,000 distinct CDR3 sequences, 20% to 25% seen only once; the top ten take about 2.9%. The same specimen was also included in a second study, on T cells expressing NK-cell markers.

Sequencing input: CD4+ T cells sorted from blood. The source is a woman younger than 35 in good health. CDR3s include the opening cysteine and the closing phenylalanine or tryptophan. A D gene is named only where the DNA matches it firmly. Size is stated for part of the rows, as once, few or many counts, or as a class when the clone is expanded.

clone_size	j_call	v_call	d_call	cdr3_nt	cdr3_aa
.	TRBJ1-6	TRBV14	.	TGTGCCAGCAGCCTCAGCGCAGAAGTTTCCGTCCACTTT	CASSLSAEVSVHF
.	TRBJ2-1	TRBV5-1	.	TGCGCCAGCAGCTTGGTATCAGGCCGAGGTGAACAGTTCTTC	CASSLVSGRGEQFF
few	TRBJ2-2	TRBV10-3	.	TGTGCCATCAGTGAGTCGACAATAAACACCGGGGAGCTGTTTTTT	CAISESTINTGELFF
.	TRBJ2-5	TRBV6-2/TRBV6-3	TRBD1	TGTGCCAGCTTGGGACAGGGTCGGGAGACCCAGTACTTC	CASLGQGRETQYF
few	TRBJ1-1	TRBV5-1	TRBD1	TGCGCCAGCAGCCTCGACAGGGAAAAAGCTTTCTTT	CASSLDREKAFF
.	TRBJ2-3	TRBV2	TRBD1	TGTGCCAGCTGGACAGGGGGCACCGATACGCAGTATTTT	CASWTGGTDTQYF
.	TRBJ1-1	TRBV4-3	.	TGCGCCAGCAGCCAAAGAACGGACATGAGGGCTTTCTTT	CASSQRTDMRAFF
.	TRBJ2-5	TRBV20-1	TRBD2	TGCAGTGCTTTAGCGGGGGGCGAAGAGACCCAGTACTTC	CSALAGGEETQYF
few	TRBJ1-1	TRBV5-1	.	TGCGCCAGCAGCTTGGCCGACGGAAAAGTTAAAGCTTTCTTT	CASSLADGKVKAFF
.	TRBJ2-1	TRBV12-5	.	TGTGCTAGTGTCTCGGGGTCAGGGGCCTACAATGAGCAGTTCTTC	CASVSGSGAYNEQFF
few	TRBJ1-5	TRBV2	.	TGTGCCAGCAGGCCGGACGGCCTCCTGCGGCCCCAGCATTTT	CASRPDGLLRPQHF
.	TRBJ1-1	TRBV12-3/TRBV12-4	.	TGTGCCAGCAGTTACGGCACAGCGACTGAAGCTTTCTTT	CASSYGTATEAFF
many	TRBJ2-1	TRBV24-1	TRBD2	TGTGCCACCAGTGATCCCCTGAGTCTCCTAAGACTAGCGTTTTACAATGAGCAGTTCTTC	CATSDPLSLLRLAFYNEQFF
few	TRBJ2-1	TRBV28	.	TGTGCCAGCAGTTTCGGCCAGGGGCCCTACAATGAGCAGTTCTTC	CASSFGQGPYNEQFF
.	TRBJ1-5	TRBV6-5	TRBD1	TGTGCCAGCAGTTTACGACAGGGAAAAAGCAATCAGCCCCAGCATTTT	CASSLRQGKSNQPQHF
.	TRBJ2-2	TRBV20-1	TRBD1	TGCAGTGCTTGGGACAGGGCCTGGTCCGGGGAGCTGTTTTTT	CSAWDRAWSGELFF
few	TRBJ2-7	TRBV5-1	.	TGCGCCAGTAAGAGGGACGGCTCCTACGAGCAGTACTTC	CASKRDGSYEQYF
few	TRBJ2-1	TRBV5-1	TRBD2	TGCGCCAGCAGCTTGAAGCGGGGGGAACTCACCTACAATGAGCAGTTCTTC	CASSLKRGELTYNEQFF